In its sample, the clone carrying this T cell receptor beta chain was seen once. The sample carries other DNA sequences with the same CDR3. Germline V gene sequence: CDR1 KGHSH, CDR2 LQKENI. V was cut by 3 bases and J by 5 bases, with 8 bases left in between. The CDR3 runs 13 residues. The protocol was immunoSEQ multiplex PCR, while the TCRdb copy is restricted to in-frame clones and leaves out a portion. The sample has under 200,000 clones; 90% are singletons. The data were obtained in a study of blood T cell repertoires in COVID-19. Study-wide context: The samples span acute and convalescent COVID-19 from the United States, Italy and Spain.

Sequenced material: peripheral blood. The clonotype originates from a man in his forties or fifties with acute or convalescent COVID-19. The chain recombines TRBV18 with TRBJ1-5, with a weak D call TRBD1 (5 bases). The CDR3 is CASSPGEDQPQHF. The CDR3 DNA reads as TGTGCCAGCTCACCGGGGGAGGATCAGCCCCAGCATTTT.